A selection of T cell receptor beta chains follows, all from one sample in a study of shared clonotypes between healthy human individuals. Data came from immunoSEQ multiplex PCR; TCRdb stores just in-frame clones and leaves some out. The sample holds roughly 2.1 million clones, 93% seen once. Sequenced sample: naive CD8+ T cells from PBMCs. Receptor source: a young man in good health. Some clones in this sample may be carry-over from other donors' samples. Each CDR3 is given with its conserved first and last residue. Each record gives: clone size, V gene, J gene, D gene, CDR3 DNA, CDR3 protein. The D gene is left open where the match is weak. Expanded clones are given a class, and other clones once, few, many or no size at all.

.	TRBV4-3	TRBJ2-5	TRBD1	TGCGCCAGCAGCCAAGCACCCCCGTTGCCGGGACAGTTCCAAGAGACCCAGTACTTC	CASSQAPPLPGQFQETQYF
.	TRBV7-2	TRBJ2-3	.	TGTGCCAGCAGCTTAGGGGTGGTGGGGACAGATACGCAGTATTTT	CASSLGVVGTDTQYF
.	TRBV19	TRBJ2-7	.	TGTGCCAGTAGTACGGGAACCTACGAGCAGTACTTC	CASSTGTYEQYF
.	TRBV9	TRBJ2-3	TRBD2	TGTGCCAGCAGCGTAGGGGGTAGCGGGGCCACAGATACGCAGTATTTT	CASSVGGSGATDTQYF
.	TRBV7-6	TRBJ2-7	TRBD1	TGTGCCAGCAGCTTATACAGGGGGCGGCTAGACGAGCAGTACTTC	CASSLYRGRLDEQYF
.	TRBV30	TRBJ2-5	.	TGTGCCTGGAGTGCTCTTGGCGGGGAGACCCAGTACTTC	CAWSALGGETQYF
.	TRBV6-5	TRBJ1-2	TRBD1	TGTGCCAGCAGCCTGGGACAGAGCTATGGCTACACCTTC	CASSLGQSYGYTF
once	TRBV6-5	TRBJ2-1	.	TGTGCCAGCAGTTACTCTCGCGGGGACTACAATGAGCAGTTCTTC	CASSYSRGDYNEQFF
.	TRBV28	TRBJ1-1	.	TGTGCCAGCAGCCCCAGAAGAAACACTGAAGCTTTCTTT	CASSPRRNTEAFF
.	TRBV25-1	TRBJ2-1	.	TGTGCCAGCAGTGCAATTGGGGCTTACAATGAGCAGTTCTTC	CASSAIGAYNEQFF
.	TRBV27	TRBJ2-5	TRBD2	TGTGCCAGCAGTTTAATAGGGACTAGCGGGCTGGGGGAGACCCAGTACTTC	CASSLIGTSGLGETQYF
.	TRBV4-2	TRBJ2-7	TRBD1	TGTGCCAGCAGCCAAGACGGGCGACAGGGGTTCATAAGGTACGAGCAGTACTTC	CASSQDGRQGFIRYEQYF
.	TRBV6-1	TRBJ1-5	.	TGTGCCTCGGGGGAGGGAAAGTGGGGCGCTCAGCCCCAGCATTTT	CASGEGKWGAQPQHF
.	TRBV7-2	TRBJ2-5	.	TGTGCCAGCAGCTTAGCGCGGCAGCCGGAGACCCAGTACTTC	CASSLARQPETQYF
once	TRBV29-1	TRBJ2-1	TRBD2	TGCAGCGTTCGGACTAGCGGGGACCACGAGCAGTTCTTC	CSVRTSGDHEQFF
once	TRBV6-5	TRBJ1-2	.	TGTGCCAGCAGTTATGGGGTCGGGGGCTACACCTTC	CASSYGVGGYTF
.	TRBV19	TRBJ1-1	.	TGTGCCAGCGCGAGTGGGGTTAACACTGAAGCTTTCTTT	CASASGVNTEAFF